The entry below describes one TCR beta chain. Antigen unknown. These data originate in a study of cytomegalovirus exposure and HLA in healthy donors. Points from the study as a whole: A prior analysis recorded that most TCR beta V segments were productive about 87% or about 30% of the time.

The PCR used 60 Vbeta and 13 Jbeta primers. Authors' analysis steps: Around 11 million shared chains were among tens of millions of unique TCR beta chains counted in a later analysis. Method: immunoSEQ multiplex PCR; TCRdb's copy keeps in-frame clones and lacks some. D and trimming come from the DNA, and the V and J calls and clone size come from that table. Of some 150,000 clones in the sample, 70% to 85% were seen once. Material: PBMCs. The sequence was collected from a man under 40 in good health and CMV-seropositive.

CDR3 sequence: CASRFRAGGSTGELFF. The DNA of the CDR3 is TGTGCCAGCAGATTTCGAGCGGGAGGAAGCACCGGGGAGCTGTTTTTT. The chain combines TRBV7-6 with TRBJ2-2, with 9 bases fitting TRBD2. The length of the CDR3 is 16 residues. Per the germline V gene, CDR1 is SGHVS and CDR2 is FNYEAQ. V gave up 6 bases and J gave up 4 bases; unmatched junction bases: 9.